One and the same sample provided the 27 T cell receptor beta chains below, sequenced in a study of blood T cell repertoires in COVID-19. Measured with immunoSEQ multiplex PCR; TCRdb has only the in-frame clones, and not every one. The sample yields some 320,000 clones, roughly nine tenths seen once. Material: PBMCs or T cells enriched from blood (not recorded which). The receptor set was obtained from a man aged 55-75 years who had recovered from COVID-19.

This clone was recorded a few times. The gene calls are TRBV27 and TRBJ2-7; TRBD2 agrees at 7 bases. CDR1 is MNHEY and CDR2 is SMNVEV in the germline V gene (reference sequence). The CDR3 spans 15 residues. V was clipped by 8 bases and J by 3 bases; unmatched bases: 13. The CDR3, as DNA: TGTGCCAGCCGACCCGAAGGAGCGGGGAACTACGAGCAGTACTTC. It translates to CASRPEGAGNYEQYF.

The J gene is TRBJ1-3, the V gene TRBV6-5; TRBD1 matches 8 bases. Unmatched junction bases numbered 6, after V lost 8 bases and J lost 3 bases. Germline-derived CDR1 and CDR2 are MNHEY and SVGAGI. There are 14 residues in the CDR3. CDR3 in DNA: TGTGCCAGCGGGCAGGGGGCATTTGGAAACACCATATATTTT. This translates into CASGQGAFGNTIYF.

The CDR3, as DNA: TGTGCCAGCAGCCAACGGGACAGCTCCACTGAAGCTTTCTTT. As protein: CASSQRDSSTEAFF. V and J are TRBV6-5 and TRBJ1-1; 7 bases map to TRBD1. Germline loops: CDR1 MNHEY, CDR2 SVGAGI. J gave up 4 bases and V 6 bases, and 8 bases lay outside the gene matches. There are 14 residues in the CDR3.

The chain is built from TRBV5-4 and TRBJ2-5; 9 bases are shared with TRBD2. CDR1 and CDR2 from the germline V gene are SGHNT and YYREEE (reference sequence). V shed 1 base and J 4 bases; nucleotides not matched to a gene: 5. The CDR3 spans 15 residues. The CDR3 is CASSLFLAGRETQYF. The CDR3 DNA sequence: TGTGCCAGCAGCTTGTTTCTAGCGGGGAGAGAGACCCAGTACTTC.

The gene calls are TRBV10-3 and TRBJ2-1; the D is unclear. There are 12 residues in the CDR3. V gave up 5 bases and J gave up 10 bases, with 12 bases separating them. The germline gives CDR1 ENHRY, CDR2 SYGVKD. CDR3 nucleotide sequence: TGTGCCATCAGTAACGACCCGGAGGAGCAGTTCTTC. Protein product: CAISNDPEEQFF.

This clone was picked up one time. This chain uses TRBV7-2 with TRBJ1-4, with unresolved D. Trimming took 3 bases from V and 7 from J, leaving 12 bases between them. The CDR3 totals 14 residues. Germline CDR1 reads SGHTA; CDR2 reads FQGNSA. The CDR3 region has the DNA TGTGCCAGCAGCTTCAGGCGTAACGGTGAAAAACTGTTTTTT. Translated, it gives CASSFRRNGEKLFF.

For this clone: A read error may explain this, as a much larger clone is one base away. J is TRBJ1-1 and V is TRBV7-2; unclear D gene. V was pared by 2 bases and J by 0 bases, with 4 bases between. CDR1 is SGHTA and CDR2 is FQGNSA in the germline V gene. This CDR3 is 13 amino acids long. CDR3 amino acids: CASSLYMNTEAFF. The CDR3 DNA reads TGTGCCAGCAGCTTATATATGAACACTGAAGCTTTCTTT.

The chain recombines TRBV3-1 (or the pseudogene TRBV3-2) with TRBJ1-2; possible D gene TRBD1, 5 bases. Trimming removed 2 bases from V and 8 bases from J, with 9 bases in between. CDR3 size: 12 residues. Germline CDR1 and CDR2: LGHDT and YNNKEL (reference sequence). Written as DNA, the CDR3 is TGTGCCAGCAGCCAACAGGGTCCCGGCTACACCTTC. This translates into CASSQQGPGYTF.

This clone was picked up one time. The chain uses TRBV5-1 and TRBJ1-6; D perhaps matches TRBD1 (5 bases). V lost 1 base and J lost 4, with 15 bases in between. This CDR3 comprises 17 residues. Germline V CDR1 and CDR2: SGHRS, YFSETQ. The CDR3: CASSLSQRGGYNSPLHF. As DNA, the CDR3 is TGCGCCAGCAGCTTGAGCCAGCGTGGGGGGTATAATTCACCCCTCCACTTT.

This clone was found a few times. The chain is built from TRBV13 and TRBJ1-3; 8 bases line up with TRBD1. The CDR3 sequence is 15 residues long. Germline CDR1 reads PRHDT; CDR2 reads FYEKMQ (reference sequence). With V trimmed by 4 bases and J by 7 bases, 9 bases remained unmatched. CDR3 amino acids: CASSYLPGGENTIYF. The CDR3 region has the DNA TGTGCCAGCAGCTACCTCCCAGGGGGCGAGAACACCATATATTTT.

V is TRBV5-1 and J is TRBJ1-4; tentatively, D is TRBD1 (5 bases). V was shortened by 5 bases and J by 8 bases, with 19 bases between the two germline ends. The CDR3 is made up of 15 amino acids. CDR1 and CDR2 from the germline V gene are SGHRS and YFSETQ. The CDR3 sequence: CASSDPQGLREKLFF. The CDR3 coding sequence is TGCGCCAGCAGTGACCCCCAGGGATTGAGAGAAAAACTGTTTTTT.

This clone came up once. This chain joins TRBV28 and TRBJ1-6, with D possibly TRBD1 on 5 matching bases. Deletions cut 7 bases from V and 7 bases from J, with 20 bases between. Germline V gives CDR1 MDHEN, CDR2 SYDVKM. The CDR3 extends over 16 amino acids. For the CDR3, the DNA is TGTGCCAGCACCCCATTGGGGGGTGTATTGAATTCACCCCTCCACTTT. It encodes CASTPLGGVLNSPLHF.

DNA for the CDR3: TGTGCCACCAGCAGAGAACCGCGACTAGCGACCTACGAGCAGTACTTC. It specifies CATSREPRLATYEQYF. The chain has TRBV15 and TRBJ2-7, with 8 bases that match TRBD2. CDR1 is LNHNV, CDR2 YYDKDF, per germline (reference sequence). V shed 0 bases and J 2 bases; nucleotides not matched to a gene: 6. The CDR3 loop spans 16 amino acids.

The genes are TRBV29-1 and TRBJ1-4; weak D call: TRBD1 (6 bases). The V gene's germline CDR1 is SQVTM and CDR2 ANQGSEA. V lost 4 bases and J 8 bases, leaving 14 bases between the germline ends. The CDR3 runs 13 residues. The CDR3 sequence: CSVGASGAEKLFF. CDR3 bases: TGCAGCGTTGGGGCTTCAGGGGCAGAAAAACTGTTTTTT.

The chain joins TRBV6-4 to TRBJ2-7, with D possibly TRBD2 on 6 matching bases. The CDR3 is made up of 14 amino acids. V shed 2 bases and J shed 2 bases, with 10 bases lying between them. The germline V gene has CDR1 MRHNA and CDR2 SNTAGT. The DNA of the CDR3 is TGTGCCAGCAGTGACGCGACTAGTACCTACGAGCAGTACTTC. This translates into CASSDATSTYEQYF.

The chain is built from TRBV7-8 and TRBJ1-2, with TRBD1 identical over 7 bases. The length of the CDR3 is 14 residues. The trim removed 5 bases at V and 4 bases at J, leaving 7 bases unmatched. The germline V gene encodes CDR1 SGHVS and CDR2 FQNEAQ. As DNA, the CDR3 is TGTGCCAGCAGCCCAGGGGGAAAAGGCTATGGCTACACCTTC. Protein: CASSPGGKGYGYTF.

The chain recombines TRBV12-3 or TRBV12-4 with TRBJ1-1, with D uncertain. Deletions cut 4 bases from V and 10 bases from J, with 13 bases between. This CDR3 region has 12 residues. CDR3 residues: CASSSSGSAAFF. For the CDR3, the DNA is TGTGCCAGCAGTTCCTCGGGGAGTGCAGCTTTCTTT.

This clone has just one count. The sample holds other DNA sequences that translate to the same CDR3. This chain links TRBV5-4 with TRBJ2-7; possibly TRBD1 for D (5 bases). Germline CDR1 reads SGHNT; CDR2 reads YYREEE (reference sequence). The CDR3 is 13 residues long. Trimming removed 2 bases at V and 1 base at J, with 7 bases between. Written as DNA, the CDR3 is TGTGCCAGCAGCTTAAGGGGTTCCTACGAGCAGTACTTC. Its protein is CASSLRGSYEQYF.

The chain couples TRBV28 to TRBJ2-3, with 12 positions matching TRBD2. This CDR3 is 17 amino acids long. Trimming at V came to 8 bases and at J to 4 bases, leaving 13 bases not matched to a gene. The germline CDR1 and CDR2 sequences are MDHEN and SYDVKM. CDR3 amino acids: CASGPLAGGPSPDTQYF. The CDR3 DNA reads TGTGCCAGCGGGCCCCTAGCGGGAGGGCCGTCCCCAGATACGCAGTATTTT.

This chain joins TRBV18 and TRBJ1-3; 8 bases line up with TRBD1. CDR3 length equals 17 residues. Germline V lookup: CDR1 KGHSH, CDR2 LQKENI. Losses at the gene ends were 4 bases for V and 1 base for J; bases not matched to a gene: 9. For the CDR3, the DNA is TGTGCCAGCTCACAGACCGGACAGGGAAATTCTGGAAACACCATATATTTT. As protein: CASSQTGQGNSGNTIYF.

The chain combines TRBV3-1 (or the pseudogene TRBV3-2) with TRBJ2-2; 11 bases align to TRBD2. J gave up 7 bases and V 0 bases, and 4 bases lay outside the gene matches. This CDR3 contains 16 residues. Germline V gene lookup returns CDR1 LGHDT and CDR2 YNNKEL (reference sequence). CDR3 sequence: CASSQERLAGFGELFF. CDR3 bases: TGTGCCAGCAGCCAAGAGCGACTAGCGGGATTCGGGGAGCTGTTTTTT.

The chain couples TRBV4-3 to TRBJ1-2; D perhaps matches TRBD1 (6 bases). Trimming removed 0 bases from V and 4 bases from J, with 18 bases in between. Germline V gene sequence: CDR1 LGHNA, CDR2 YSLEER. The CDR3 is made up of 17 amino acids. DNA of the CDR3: TGCGCCAGCAGCCAAGATCGATCCCCGGGACAAGTCTATGGCTACACCTTC. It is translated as CASSQDRSPGQVYGYTF.

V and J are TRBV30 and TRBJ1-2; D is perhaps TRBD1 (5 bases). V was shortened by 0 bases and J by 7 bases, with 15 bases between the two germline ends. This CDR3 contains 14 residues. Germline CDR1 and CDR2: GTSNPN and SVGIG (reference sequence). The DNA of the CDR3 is TGTGCCTGGAGTGTACGAGTGGGGCAAGGTGGCTACACCTTC. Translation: CAWSVRVGQGGYTF.

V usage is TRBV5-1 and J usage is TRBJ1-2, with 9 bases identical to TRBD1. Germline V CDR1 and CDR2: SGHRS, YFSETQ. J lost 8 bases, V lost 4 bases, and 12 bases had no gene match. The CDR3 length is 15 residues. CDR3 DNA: TGCGCCAGCAGCCAAACTCCGGGACAGGGTTACGGCTACACCTTC. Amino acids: CASSQTPGQGYGYTF.

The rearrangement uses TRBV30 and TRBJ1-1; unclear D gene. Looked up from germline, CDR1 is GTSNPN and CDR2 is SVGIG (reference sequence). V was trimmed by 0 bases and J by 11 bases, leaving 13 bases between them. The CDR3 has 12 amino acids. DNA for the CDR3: TGTGCCTGGAGTGTACAAGGGTGGGAGGCTTTCTTT. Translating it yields CAWSVQGWEAFF. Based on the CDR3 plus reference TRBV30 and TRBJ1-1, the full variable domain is SQTIHQWPATLVQPVGSPLSLECTVEGTSNPNLYWYRQAAGRGLQLLFYSVGIGQISSEVPQNLSASRPQDRQFILSSKKLLLSDSGFYLCAWSVQGWEAFFGQGTRLTVV.

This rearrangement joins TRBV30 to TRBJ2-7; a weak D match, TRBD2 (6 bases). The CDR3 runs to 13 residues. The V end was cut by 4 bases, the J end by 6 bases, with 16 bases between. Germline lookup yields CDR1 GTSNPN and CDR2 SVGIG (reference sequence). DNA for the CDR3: TGTGCCTGGACGCCCGCCCTAGCGCCCGAGCAGTACTTC. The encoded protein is CAWTPALAPEQYF.

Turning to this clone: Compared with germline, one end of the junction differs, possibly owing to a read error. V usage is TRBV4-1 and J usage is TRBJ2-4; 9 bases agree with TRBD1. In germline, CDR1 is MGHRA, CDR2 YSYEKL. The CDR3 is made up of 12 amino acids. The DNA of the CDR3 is TGCGCCAGCAGCCAAGATGGACAGGGGATTGTTTTC. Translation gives CASSQDGQGIVF.